This record looks at one T cell receptor beta chain sequence and its context. In the original processing: Cell counts per sample came from amplifying reference gene primers. Profiling relied on immunoSEQ multiplex PCR, and the TCRdb table lists in-frame clones only, not all of them. The DNA was the basis for D and trimming; V, J and clone size are from that table. The data show around 130,000 clones, with 85% seen just once and roughly 4% held by the top ten. This entry is derived from a study of blood T cell repertoires in COVID-19. Study at large: Italy, Spain and the United States were the sources of the convalescent and acute COVID-19 samples. Sources were T cells, B-cell-depleted T cells, or PBMCs; the material itself was cDNA or gDNA.

Germline CDR1 is SGHNT and CDR2 is YYREEE (reference sequence). The CDR3 contains 16 residues. Trimming removed 4 bases from V and 3 bases from J; junction bases left unmatched: 5. The source material was peripheral blood. The chain couples TRBV5-4 to TRBJ2-5; TRBD2 aligns across 14 bases. This TCR derives from a human donor in a cohort sampled during active COVID-19. This chain's CDR3 is CASSIPGLAGEETQYF. CDR3 nucleotide sequence: TGTGCCAGCAGCATTCCGGGACTAGCGGGAGAAGAGACCCAGTACTTC.